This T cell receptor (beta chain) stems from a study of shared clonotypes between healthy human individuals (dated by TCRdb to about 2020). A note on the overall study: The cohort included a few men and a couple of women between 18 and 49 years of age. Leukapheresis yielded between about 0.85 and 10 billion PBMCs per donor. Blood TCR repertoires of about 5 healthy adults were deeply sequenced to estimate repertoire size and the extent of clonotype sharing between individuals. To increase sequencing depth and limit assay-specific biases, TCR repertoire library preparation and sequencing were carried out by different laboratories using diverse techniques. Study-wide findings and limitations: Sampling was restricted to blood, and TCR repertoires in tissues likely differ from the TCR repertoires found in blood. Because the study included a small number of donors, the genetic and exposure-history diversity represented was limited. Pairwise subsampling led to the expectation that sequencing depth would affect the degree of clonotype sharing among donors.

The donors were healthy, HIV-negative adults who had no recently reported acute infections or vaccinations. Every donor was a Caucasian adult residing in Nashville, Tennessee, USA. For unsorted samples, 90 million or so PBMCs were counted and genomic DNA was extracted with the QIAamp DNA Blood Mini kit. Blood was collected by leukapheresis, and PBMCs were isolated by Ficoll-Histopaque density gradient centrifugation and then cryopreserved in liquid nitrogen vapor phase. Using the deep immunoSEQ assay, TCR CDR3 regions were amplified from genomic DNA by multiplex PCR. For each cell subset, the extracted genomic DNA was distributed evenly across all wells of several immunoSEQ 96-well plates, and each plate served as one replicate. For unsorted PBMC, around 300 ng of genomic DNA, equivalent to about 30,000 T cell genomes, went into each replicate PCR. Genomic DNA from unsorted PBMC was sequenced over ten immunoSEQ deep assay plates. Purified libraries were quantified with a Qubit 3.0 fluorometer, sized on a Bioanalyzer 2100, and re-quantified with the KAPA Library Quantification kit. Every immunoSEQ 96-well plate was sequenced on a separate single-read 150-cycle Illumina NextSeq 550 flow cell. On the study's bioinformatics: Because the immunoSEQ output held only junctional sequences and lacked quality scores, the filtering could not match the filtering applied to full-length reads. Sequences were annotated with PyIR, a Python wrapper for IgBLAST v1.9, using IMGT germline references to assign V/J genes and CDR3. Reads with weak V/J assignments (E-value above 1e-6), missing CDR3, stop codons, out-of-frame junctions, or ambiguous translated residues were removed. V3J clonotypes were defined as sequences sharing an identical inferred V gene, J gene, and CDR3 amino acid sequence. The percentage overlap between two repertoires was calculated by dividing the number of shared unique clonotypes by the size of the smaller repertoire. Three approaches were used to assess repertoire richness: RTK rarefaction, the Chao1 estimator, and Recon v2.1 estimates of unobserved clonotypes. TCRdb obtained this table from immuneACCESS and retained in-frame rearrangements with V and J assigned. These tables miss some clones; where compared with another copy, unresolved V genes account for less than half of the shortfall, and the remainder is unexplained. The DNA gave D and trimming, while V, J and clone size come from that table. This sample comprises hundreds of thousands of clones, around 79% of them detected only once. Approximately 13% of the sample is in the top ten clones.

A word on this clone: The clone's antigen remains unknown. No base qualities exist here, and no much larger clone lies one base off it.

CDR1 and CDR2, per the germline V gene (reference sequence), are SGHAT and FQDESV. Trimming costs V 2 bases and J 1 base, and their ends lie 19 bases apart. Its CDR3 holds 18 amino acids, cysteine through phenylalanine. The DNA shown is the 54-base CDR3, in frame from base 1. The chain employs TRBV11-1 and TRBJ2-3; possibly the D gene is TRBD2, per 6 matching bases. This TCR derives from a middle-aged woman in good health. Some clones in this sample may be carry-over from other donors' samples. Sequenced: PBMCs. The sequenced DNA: TGTGCCAGCAGCTTAATTCGGCGGGGAACCAATTGCACAGATACGCAGTATTTT. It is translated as CASSLIRRGTNCTDTQYF.